Following are 28 T cell receptor beta chains from one sample sequenced in a study of Graves' ophthalmopathy and Graves' hyperthyroidism. RNA transcripts provided the template for amplifying TCR beta CDR3 regions. A first-round RT-PCR used HTBI primers, followed by a second-round multiplex PCR. From the multiplex PCR reads, TCRdb called clonotypes with MiXCR, one entry per CDR3 protein. The sample lists 900,000 to 1,200,000 distinct CDR3 sequences; less than 45% were seen once. Sequences were obtained from peripheral blood or thyroid tissue (not recorded which). The receptors originated from an adult man with Graves' hyperthyroidism.

The genes are TRBV6-5 and TRBJ1-4, with 8 bases identical to TRBD1. J was trimmed by 2 bases and V by 5 bases; bases with no gene match: 10. From germline, CDR1 is MNHEY and CDR2 SVGAGI. This CDR3 spans 17 amino acids. CDR3 DNA sequence: TGTGCCAGCAGTGCCGCCGGACAGGGTGCGACTAATGAAAAACTGTTTTTT. Encoded protein: CASSAAGQGATNEKLFF.

This clonotype has ten or more counts. V usage is TRBV7-6 and J usage is TRBJ1-1; D unclear. Germline loops: CDR1 SGHVS, CDR2 FNYEAQ. Trimming stripped 3 bases from V and 4 bases from J, with 12 bases between. The length of the CDR3 is 14 residues. The CDR3 nucleotides are TGTGCCAGCAGCTTGAGAACCACCGTCACTGAAGCTTTCTTT. As protein: CASSLRTTVTEAFF.

This chain joins TRBV6-6 and TRBJ2-2, with D perhaps TRBD2 (6 bases). The CDR3 is 15 amino acids. V lost 6 bases to trimming and J lost 2 bases, with 13 bases between them. Per the germline V gene, CDR1 is MNHNY and CDR2 is SVGAGI (reference sequence). The CDR3 DNA is TGTGCCAGCAGACGACTAGGGGCCAACACCGGGGAGCTGTTTTTT. This encodes CASRRLGANTGELFF.

The chain employs TRBV6-4 and TRBJ2-5; 8 bases agree with TRBD2. There are 16 residues in the CDR3. The V gene's germline CDR1 is MRHNA and CDR2 SNTAGT. J was trimmed by 0 bases and V by 2 bases; bases with no gene match: 5. CDR3 loop: CASSDGWRGDQETQYF. CDR3 coding DNA: TGTGCCAGCAGTGACGGGTGGCGGGGGGACCAAGAGACCCAGTACTTC.

This clonotype was recorded at least ten times. The V gene is TRBV7-9, the J gene TRBJ1-2; D perhaps matches TRBD1 (6 bases). The germline CDR1 and CDR2 sequences are SEHNR and FQNEAQ (reference sequence). Trimming cost V 1 base and J 8 bases, with 17 bases left between them. CDR3 length equals 15 residues. The CDR3 DNA is TGTGCCAGCAGCTTAGGACAGGAGGGGGATCGAGGCTACACCTTC. Its protein is CASSLGQEGDRGYTF.

This clonotype was counted between two and nine times. An end of the junction does not agree with germline; a read error may underlie this. This chain joins TRBV24-1 and TRBJ2-6; TRBD2 agrees at 7 bases. This CDR3 has 17 residues. Germline V gene data show CDR1 as KGHDR and CDR2 as SFDVKD. CDR3 amino acids: CAASGYSGGTGANVLTF. The CDR3 DNA follows: TGTGCCGCCAGTGGTTATTCCGGGGGGACGGGGGCCAACGTCCTGACTTTC.

The table lists this clonotype with a few counts. The chain recombines TRBV7-8 with TRBJ1-2; tentative D call: TRBD1 (5 bases). The CDR3 consists of 13 residues. Germline-derived CDR1 and CDR2 are SGHVS and FQNEAQ. With 5 bases removed from V and 7 bases from J, the gap between germline ends came to 14 bases. The CDR3 here is CASSRGRASGYTF. The CDR3 DNA is TGTGCCAGCAGCCGGGGCAGGGCGTCTGGCTACACCTTC.

CDR3 protein: CASMGITISNQPQHF. The DNA of the CDR3 is TGTGCCAGCATGGGGATAACAATTAGCAATCAGCCCCAGCATTTT. The chain has TRBV28 and TRBJ1-5; D is undetermined. Germline CDR1 MDHEN, CDR2 SYDVKM. Trimming pared 7 bases from V and 0 bases from J, leaving 13 bases between. There are 15 residues in the CDR3.

A remark on this clonotype: A read error may explain this, as a much larger clone is one base away. This chain links TRBV20-1 with TRBJ2-7; no clear D. V was shortened by 0 bases and J by 2 bases, with 14 bases between the two germline ends. The V gene's germline CDR1 is DFQATT and CDR2 SNEGSKA (reference sequence). The CDR3 loop spans 15 amino acids. CDR3 sequence: CSARDVAKPAYEQYF. The CDR3 DNA reads as TGCAGTGCTAGAGATGTGGCAAAACCTGCCTACGAGCAGTACTTC.

The chain joins TRBV6-6 to TRBJ1-6; 8 nucleotides line up with TRBD1. Germline CDR1 is MNHNY and CDR2 is SVGAGI (reference sequence). J gave up 14 bases and V 6 bases, and 12 bases lay outside the gene matches. The CDR3 contains 14 residues. The CDR3 coding sequence is TGTGCCAGCAGAATCCCGGGACAGGCAGGGGCCCTCCACTTT. Protein product: CASRIPGQAGALHF.

Ten or more counts support this clonotype. The CDR3 sequence: CSVATGAVNTGELFF. The CDR3 coding sequence is TGCAGCGTTGCAACAGGGGCCGTGAACACCGGGGAGCTGTTTTTT. V gene TRBV29-1 combines with J gene TRBJ2-2; the match to TRBD1 covers 7 bases. Germline V CDR1 and CDR2: SQVTM, ANQGSEA. The junction had 6 bases not matched to a gene; V was cut back by 4 bases and J by 1 base. The CDR3 extends over 15 amino acids.

A remark on this clonotype: Germline is not matched at one junction end, which may reflect a read error. The CDR3 protein is CASSPGTGRIFGSPLHF. The CDR3 DNA is TGTGCCAGCAGTCCGGGGACAGGGCGGATCTTTGGTTCACCCCTCCACTTT. This sequence joins TRBV10-3 and TRBJ1-6, with TRBD1 matching over 9 bases. Germline V gene lookup returns CDR1 ENHRY and CDR2 SYGVKD. This CDR3 has 17 amino acids.

The V gene is TRBV12-3 or TRBV12-4, the J gene TRBJ2-7; a weak D match, TRBD2 (5 bases). The CDR3 runs 14 residues. V was trimmed by 4 bases and J by 4 bases, leaving 14 bases between them. The CDR3 nucleotides are TGTGCCAGCAGTTCAGCTAACGGGATGTACGAGCAGTACTTC. Protein product: CASSSANGMYEQYF.

The chain links TRBV2 to TRBJ1-5; maybe TRBD1 (5 bases). Germline assignment: CDR1 SNHLY and CDR2 FYNNEI. This CDR3 has 15 residues. V gave up 8 bases and J gave up 2 bases, with 16 bases separating them. CDR3 nucleotides: TGTGCCAGCTGGTGGGGGGGAAAAGGCAATCAGCCCCAGCATTTT. It specifies CASWWGGKGNQPQHF.

The J gene is TRBJ1-5, the V gene TRBV20-1; D uncertain. The V gene's germline CDR1 is DFQATT and CDR2 SNEGSKA (reference sequence). Trimming removed 6 bases from V and 4 bases from J, with 16 bases in between. The CDR3 sequence is 14 residues long. The CDR3: CSAWSWTGNQPQHF. In nucleotides, the CDR3 is TGCAGTGCCTGGAGTTGGACGGGGAATCAGCCCCAGCATTTT.

This clonotype has at least ten counts. The V and J genes are TRBV25-1 and TRBJ1-5; TRBD1 is a possible D gene (5 bases). There are 15 residues in the CDR3. V lost 4 bases to trimming and J lost 6 bases, with 16 bases between them. Germline V gene lookup returns CDR1 MGHDK and CDR2 SYGVNS. The CDR3 here is CASSASTGSGQPQHF. CDR3 coding DNA: TGTGCCAGCAGTGCTAGTACAGGATCGGGTCAGCCCCAGCATTTT.

This chain uses TRBV11-2 with TRBJ2-7; either TRBD1 or TRBD2 may fit D (5 bases each). Germline assignment: CDR1 SGHAT and CDR2 FQNNGV. This CDR3 is built from 15 residues. V was pared by 5 bases and J by 0 bases, with 14 bases between. CDR3 DNA: TGTGCCAGCAGCAACCGGGACCTAAGCTCCTACGAGCAGTACTTC. Translated, it gives CASSNRDLSSYEQYF.

The chain is built from TRBV29-1 and TRBJ2-2; the match to TRBD2 covers 16 bases. Germline values: CDR1 SQVTM, CDR2 ANQGSEA. This CDR3 contains 17 residues. V lost 6 bases to trimming and J lost 1 base; unmatched junction nucleotides: 5. CDR3 sequence reads: CSVAGTSGGENTGELFF. The CDR3 nucleotides are TGCAGCGTCGCCGGGACTAGCGGGGGGGAGAACACCGGGGAGCTGTTTTTT.

In its sample, this clonotype was seen many times. The J gene is TRBJ1-1, the V gene TRBV5-1; 11 bases line up with TRBD1. With V trimmed by 8 bases and J by 4 bases, 1 base remained unmatched. This CDR3 region has 12 residues. CDR1 is SGHRS and CDR2 is YFSETQ in the germline V gene. The CDR3, as DNA: TGCGCCAGTGGGACAGGGGGCACTGAAGCTTTCTTT. Its protein product is CASGTGGTEAFF.

This clonotype came up a few times. Just one base apart from a much larger clone, this may be a read error. This chain joins TRBV27 and TRBJ1-2; 10 bases align to TRBD1. V dropped 3 bases and J dropped 8; count of bases not matched to a gene: 3. This CDR3 has 13 residues. Germline V CDR1 and CDR2: MNHEY, SMNVEV (reference sequence). This CDR3 reads CASSFDRGRGYTF. Written as DNA, the CDR3 is TGTGCCAGCAGTTTCGACAGGGGGCGAGGCTACACCTTC.

As regards this clonotype: At one of its ends the junction is not consistent with the germline gene, which may arise from a read error. This chain links TRBV12-3 or TRBV12-4 with TRBJ1-1; D possibly corresponds to TRBD1 (6 bases). This CDR3 is 13 amino acids long. CDR3 amino acids: CASRLQGNTEALF. The CDR3 DNA is TGTGCCAGCAGACTACAGGGCAACACTGAAGCTCTCTTT.

The chain combines TRBV12-3 or TRBV12-4 with TRBJ2-2, with D maybe TRBD1 (5 bases). V shed 6 bases and J shed 6 bases, with 17 bases lying between them. The CDR3 spans 15 residues. The CDR3 spells CASSPRGRDPGELFF. For the CDR3, the DNA is TGTGCCAGCAGCCCTAGAGGCAGGGATCCCGGGGAGCTGTTTTTT.

The rearrangement links TRBV2 to TRBJ2-5, with TRBD2 matching 9 bases. This CDR3 is 15 amino acids long. The trim removed 4 bases at V and 5 bases at J, leaving 8 bases unmatched. Germline CDR1 reads SNHLY; CDR2 reads FYNNEI. The CDR3 here is CASSAPSGGQETQYF. DNA of the CDR3: TGTGCCAGCAGTGCCCCAAGCGGGGGGCAGGAGACCCAGTACTTC.

The gene calls are TRBV10-3 and TRBJ1-3; D is possibly TRBD1 (6 bases). Germline CDR1 is ENHRY and CDR2 is SYGVKD. The V and J ends lost 3 bases and 10 bases respectively, with 19 bases between them. This CDR3 has 15 amino acids. CDR3 amino acids: CAISEQRGSWETIYF. DNA of the CDR3: TGTGCCATCAGTGAACAGAGGGGGAGTTGGGAGACCATATATTTT.

This rearrangement joins TRBV7-2 to TRBJ1-5; D gene uncertain. CDR1 is SGHTA, CDR2 FQGNSA, per germline. This CDR3 region has 15 residues. Trimming removed 5 bases from V and 4 bases from J, with 15 bases in between. CDR3 in DNA: TGTGCCAGCAGCACCGACGGGGTACGAAATCAGCCCCAGCATTTT. Translating gives CASSTDGVRNQPQHF.

This clonotype was observed at least ten times. The rearrangement links TRBV2 to TRBJ1-1; D unclear. Germline V gene sequence: CDR1 SNHLY, CDR2 FYNNEI. V lost 2 bases to trimming and J lost 8 bases, with 9 bases between them. The CDR3 runs to 12 residues. The CDR3 nucleotides read TGTGCCAGCAGTGAATTAGGTCAAGAAGCTTTCTTT. Translated: CASSELGQEAFF.

A few counts support this clonotype. The chain employs TRBV20-1 and TRBJ1-4, with D possibly TRBD1 on 5 matching bases. Germline-derived CDR1 and CDR2 are DFQATT and SNEGSKA (reference sequence). Trimming removed 0 bases at V and 3 bases at J, with 14 bases between. This CDR3 comprises 16 residues. The CDR3 loop reads CSARDQSTVANEKLFF. The CDR3 DNA sequence: TGCAGTGCTAGAGATCAGTCGACAGTCGCTAATGAAAAACTGTTTTTT.

The V call is TRBV7-3, the J call TRBJ1-3, with 8 bases lining up with TRBD1. Trimming removed 5 bases from V and 0 bases from J; junction bases left unmatched: 6. CDR1 SGHTA and CDR2 FQGTGA come from the germline V gene. The CDR3 totals 16 residues. The DNA for the CDR3 is TGTGCCAGCAGCCTTGGAGGACAGGGCTCTGGAAACACCATATATTTT. It translates to CASSLGGQGSGNTIYF.